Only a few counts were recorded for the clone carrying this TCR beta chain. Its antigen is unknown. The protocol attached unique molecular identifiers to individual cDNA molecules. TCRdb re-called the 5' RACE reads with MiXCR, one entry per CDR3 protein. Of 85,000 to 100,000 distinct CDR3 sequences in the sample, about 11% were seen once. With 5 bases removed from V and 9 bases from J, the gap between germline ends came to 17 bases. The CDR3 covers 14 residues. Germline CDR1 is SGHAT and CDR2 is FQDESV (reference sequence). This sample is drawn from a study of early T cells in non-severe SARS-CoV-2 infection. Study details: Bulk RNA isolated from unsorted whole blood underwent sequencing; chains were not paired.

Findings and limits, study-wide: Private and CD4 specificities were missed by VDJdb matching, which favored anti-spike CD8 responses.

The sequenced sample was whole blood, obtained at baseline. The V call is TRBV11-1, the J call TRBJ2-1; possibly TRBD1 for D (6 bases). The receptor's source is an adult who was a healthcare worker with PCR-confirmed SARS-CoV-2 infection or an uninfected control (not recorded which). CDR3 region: CASSMDRLNGEQFF. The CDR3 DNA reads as TGTGCCAGCAGCATGGACAGACTGAATGGTGAGCAGTTCTTC. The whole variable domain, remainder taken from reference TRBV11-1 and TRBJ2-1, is EAEVAQSPRYKITEKSQAVAFWCDPISGHATLYWYRQILGQGPELLVQFQDESVVDDSQLPKDRFSAERLKGVDSTLKIQPAELGDSAMYLCASSMDRLNGEQFFGPGTRLTVL.